Sequencing of this T cell receptor (beta chain) was carried out in a study of Ad26.COV2.S vaccination and SARS-CoV-2 variants. The assay was immunoSEQ multiplex PCR, and TCRdb's table has in-frame clones only and misses some. The sample comprises hundreds of thousands of clones, over 75% of which are singletons, and around 3.6% rests with the top ten. This CDR3 contains 17 residues. The V gene end was trimmed by 3 bases and the J gene end by 9 bases; junction bases not matched to a gene: 13. The V gene's germline CDR1 is MGHRA and CDR2 YSYEKL. Treatment denoted: around 19 received Ad26.COV2.S at low or high dose, single or two shots; about 5 received placebo; per-sample allocation not given. The samples were gathered on day 63 after the first injection of vaccine or placebo.

V and J are TRBV4-1 and TRBJ1-5; 11 positions match TRBD1. The receptor's source is a person aged 18-65 years who received the Ad26.COV2.S COVID-19 vaccine or a placebo. This specimen consisted of peripheral blood, obtained in a trial of Ad26.COV2.S vaccine versus placebo. CDR3 DNA sequence: TGCGCCAGCAGCCAGGGACAGGGGGATTGGGCTGATCGGCCCCAGCATTTT. Translation gives CASSQGQGDWADRPQHF.